Listed below are T cell receptor beta chains from one sample, sequenced in a study of blood T cell repertoires in COVID-19. Clones were read by immunoSEQ multiplex PCR, and TCRdb kept only the in-frame ones, dropping some. Found here are around 270,000 clones, around 86% of them singletons; the top ten hold 5.2%. Material for sequencing was peripheral blood. The receptor source for this set is a woman aged 60-75 years with COVID-19, enrolled during active disease. The CDR3 runs from the conserved cysteine through the conserved F or W. Each record gives: J gene, D gene, V gene, clone size, CDR3 DNA, CDR3 protein. A D gene is named only where the DNA matches it firmly. Some rows mark clone size as missing; the rest say once, few, many or name a class of expanded clone.

>TRBJ2-2|NA|TRBV19|NA
TGTGCCAGTAGTATAGACAGGGTGGCGAACACCGGGGAGCTGTTTTTT
CASSIDRVANTGELFF
>TRBJ1-4|TRBD1|TRBV9|NA
TGTGCCAGCAGCGGTTTAGGGGGACAGGGGGCAGGAAAACTGTTTTTT
CASSGLGGQGAGKLFF
>TRBJ2-1|TRBD2|TRBV24-1|NA
TGTGCCACCAGTGATTTCGGCCTAGCGGGAGTAGAGGAGCAGTTCTTC
CATSDFGLAGVEEQFF
>TRBJ1-1|TRBD1|TRBV2|few
TGTGCCAGAAATCGGGACAGGGGGGGCAAGAACACTGAAGCTTTCTTT
CARNRDRGGKNTEAFF
>TRBJ2-7|NA|TRBV2|NA
TGTGCCAGCAGTGTTGTGGCTTCCTACGAGCAGTACTTC
CASSVVASYEQYF
>TRBJ1-5|NA|TRBV3-1/TRBV3-2|NA
TGTGCCAGCAGCCAAGATCTCGGCAATCAGCCCCAGCATTTT
CASSQDLGNQPQHF
>TRBJ1-5|NA|TRBV5-4|NA
TGTGCCAGCAGCTTAAGGGGATCCGGCAGATCGGAAAATACGCAGCCCCAGCATTTT
CASSLRGSGRSENTQPQHF
>TRBJ2-3|NA|TRBV5-5|once
TGTGCCAGCAGCTCCCCGACAGGTCTGAGCACAGATACGCAGTATTTT
CASSSPTGLSTDTQYF
>TRBJ2-7|NA|TRBV20-1|NA
TGCAGTGCTAGTGGGGCAGGGGGAGGCTCCTACGAGCAGTACTTC
CSASGAGGGSYEQYF
>TRBJ1-2|NA|TRBV30|NA
TGTGCCTGGAACGCGGGTTCCAGGGGCTATGGCTACACCTTC
CAWNAGSRGYGYTF